This entry features one TCR beta chain sequence. These data belong to a study of T cells expressing NK-cell markers. This CDR3 is built from 15 residues. Germline V gives CDR1 KGHSH, CDR2 LQKENI. TCRdb re-called the 5' RACE reads and shows each CDR3 protein once, DNA omitted. Its table records hundreds of thousands of distinct CDR3 sequences. The source material was blood T cells: a sorted CD56 or NKG2C T cell subset, CD4+ or CD8+ T cells, or bulk PBMC T cells (not recorded which). This receptor was obtained from a woman between 18 and 69 years old in good health. The chain couples TRBV18 to TRBJ2-2. CDR3 residues: CASYGEAANTGELFF. The complete variable domain, with remaining parts taken from reference TRBV18 and TRBJ2-2, reads NAGVMQNPRHLVRRRGQEARLRCSPMKGHSHVYWYRQLPEEGLKFMVYLQKENIIDESGMPKERFSAEFPKEGPSILRIQQVVRGDSAAYFCASYGEAANTGELFFGEGSRLTVL.